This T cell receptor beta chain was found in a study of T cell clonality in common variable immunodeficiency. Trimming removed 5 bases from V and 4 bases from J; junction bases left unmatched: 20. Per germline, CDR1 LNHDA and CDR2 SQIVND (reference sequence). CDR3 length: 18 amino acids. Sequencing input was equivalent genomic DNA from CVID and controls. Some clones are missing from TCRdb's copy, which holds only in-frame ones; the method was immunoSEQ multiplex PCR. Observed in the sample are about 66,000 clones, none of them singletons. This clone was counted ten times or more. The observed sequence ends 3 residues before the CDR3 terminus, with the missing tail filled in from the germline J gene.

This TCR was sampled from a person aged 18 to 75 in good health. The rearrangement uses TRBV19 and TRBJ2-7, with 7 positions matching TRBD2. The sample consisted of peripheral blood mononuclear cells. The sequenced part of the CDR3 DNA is TGTGCCAGTAGTGCCGACTCGATATATAGCGGGTCCCGATACGAG. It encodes CASSADSIYSGSRYE. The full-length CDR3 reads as CASSADSIYSGSRYEQYF.